The 9 T cell receptor beta chains given below trace back to one sample, sequenced in a study of shared clonotypes between healthy human individuals. Using immunoSEQ multiplex PCR, the repertoire was profiled, and TCRdb retains in-frame clones only, with some absent. The table includes hundreds of thousands of clones, around three quarters detected once. The sample was memory CD4+ T cells sorted from blood. Subset noted: CD45RA-negative fraction. These receptors originate from a young woman in good health.

The chain is built from TRBV5-1 and TRBJ2-1; TRBD2 agrees at 16 bases. V was clipped by 4 bases and J by 8 bases; unmatched bases: 6. CDR3 length: 16 amino acids. CDR1 is SGHRS and CDR2 is YFSETQ in the germline V gene. CDR3 in DNA: TGCGCCAGCAGCCCCACGGGACTAGCGGGAGGGTATGAGCAGTTCTTC. Its translation is CASSPTGLAGGYEQFF.

The CDR3 is CASSFGGSWGNTIYF. CDR3 nucleotides: TGTGCCAGCAGCTTTGGGGGTTCTTGGGGAAACACCATATATTTT. This chain uses TRBV5-4 with TRBJ1-3, with D perhaps TRBD1 (5 bases). CDR3 length: 15 amino acids. With 2 bases removed from V and 4 bases from J, the gap between germline ends came to 13 bases. CDR1 is SGHNT, CDR2 YYREEE, per germline (reference sequence).

The genes are TRBV6-1 and TRBJ2-7, with D unresolved. The germline CDR1 and CDR2 sequences are MNHNS and SASEGT. CDR3 length: 15 amino acids. With 3 bases removed from V and 6 bases from J, the gap between germline ends came to 18 bases. CDR3 in DNA: TGTGCCAGCAGTGAGTCACAGAGTCTCCCTCTCGAGCAGTACTTC. Residues: CASSESQSLPLEQYF.

V and J are TRBV19 and TRBJ2-5; D unclear. This CDR3 has 16 amino acids. The ends were cut back, 6 bases at V and 4 bases at J, with 21 bases in the middle. The germline CDR1 and CDR2 sequences are LNHDA and SQIVND (reference sequence). The CDR3 loop is CASSYRVRVLRETQYF. In DNA, the CDR3 is TGTGCCAGTAGCTACCGGGTTCGGGTTCTTAGAGAGACCCAGTACTTC.

The chain employs TRBV7-2 and TRBJ1-1, with D possibly being TRBD1 (5 bases). The CDR3 covers 15 residues. Trimming cost V 2 bases and J 1 base, with 11 bases left between them. CDR1 is SGHTA and CDR2 is FQGNSA in the germline V gene. The CDR3 sequence: CASSLTTVGNTEAFF. The CDR3 region has the DNA TGTGCCAGCAGCTTAACGACAGTCGGGAACACTGAAGCTTTCTTT.

This sequence joins TRBV2 and TRBJ1-1, with 7 bases that match TRBD1. Unmatched junction bases numbered 6, after V lost 6 bases and J lost 5 bases. This CDR3 is built from 13 residues. Germline assignment: CDR1 SNHLY and CDR2 FYNNEI. CDR3 sequence reads: CASRGGPTTEAFF. CDR3 DNA sequence: TGTGCCAGCAGAGGGGGCCCGACGACTGAAGCTTTCTTT. The whole variable domain, remainder taken from reference TRBV2 and TRBJ1-1, is EPEVTQTPSHQVTQMGQEVILRCVPISNHLYFYWYRQILGQKVEFLVSFYNNEISEKSEIFDDQFSVERPDGSNFTLKIRSTKLEDSAMYFCASRGGPTTEAFFGQGTRLTVV.

This clone was seen a handful of times. The V and J genes are TRBV7-8 and TRBJ2-7, with TRBD1 matching 10 bases. There are 15 residues in the CDR3. The V segment lost 6 bases and the J segment 0 bases; nucleotides outside the gene matches: 5. Germline values: CDR1 SGHVS, CDR2 FQNEAQ. The CDR3 loop reads CASRRDRGFSYEQYF. For the CDR3, the DNA is TGTGCCAGCAGAAGGGACAGGGGCTTCTCCTACGAGCAGTACTTC.

The chain combines TRBV5-1 with TRBJ2-5; no firm D call. The CDR3 extends over 16 amino acids. The V and J ends lost 4 bases and 2 bases respectively, with 18 bases between them. CDR1 and CDR2 from the germline V gene are SGHRS and YFSETQ. The CDR3: CASSPEAGPLQETQYF. The DNA of the CDR3 is TGCGCCAGCAGCCCAGAGGCAGGCCCTCTACAAGAGACCCAGTACTTC.

V and J are TRBV5-1 and TRBJ2-1; D is perhaps TRBD1 or TRBD2 (6 bases each). Deletions cut 1 base from V and 5 bases from J, with 10 bases between. The CDR3 is 14 residues long. Germline V lookup: CDR1 SGHRS, CDR2 YFSETQ. In DNA form, the CDR3 reads TGCGCCAGCAGCTTGAGTGGGGGGCACAATGAGCAGTTCTTC. It specifies CASSLSGGHNEQFF.